This TCR beta chain was identified in a study of response to subunit inactivated influenza vaccine. This clonotype has just a few counts. TCRdb redid the calling of the RT-PCR reads with MiXCR, one entry per CDR3 protein. The sample includes fewer than 800,000 distinct CDR3 sequences, approximately 14% seen only once; the top ten take 11%. The sample in question was PBMCs from blood, obtained about 11 days after vaccination. The TCR was taken from a man in his forties or fifties who received an inactivated influenza vaccine.

The chain's CDR3 is CASSSSHSNQPQHF. In DNA, the CDR3 is TGTGCCAGCAGCTCCAGCCATAGCAATCAGCCCCAGCATTTT. J is TRBJ1-5 and V is TRBV7-2; D is uncertain. Germline V gives CDR1 SGHTA, CDR2 FQGNSA. The CDR3 length is 14 residues. Trimming took 4 bases from V and 0 from J, leaving 7 bases between them.